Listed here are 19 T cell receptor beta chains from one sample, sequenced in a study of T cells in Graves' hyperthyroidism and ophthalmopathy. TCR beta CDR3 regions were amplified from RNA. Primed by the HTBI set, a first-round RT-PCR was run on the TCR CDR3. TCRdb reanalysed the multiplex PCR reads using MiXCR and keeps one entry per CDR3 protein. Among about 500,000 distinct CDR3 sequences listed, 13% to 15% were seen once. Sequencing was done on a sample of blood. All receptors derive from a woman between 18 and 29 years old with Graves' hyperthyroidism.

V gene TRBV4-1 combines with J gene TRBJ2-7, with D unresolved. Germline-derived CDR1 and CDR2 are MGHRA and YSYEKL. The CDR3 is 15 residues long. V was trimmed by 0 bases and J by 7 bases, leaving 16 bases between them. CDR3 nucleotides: TGCGCCAGCAGCCAAGATTTAGTGACGATCGGGGAGCAGTACTTC. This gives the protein CASSQDLVTIGEQYF.

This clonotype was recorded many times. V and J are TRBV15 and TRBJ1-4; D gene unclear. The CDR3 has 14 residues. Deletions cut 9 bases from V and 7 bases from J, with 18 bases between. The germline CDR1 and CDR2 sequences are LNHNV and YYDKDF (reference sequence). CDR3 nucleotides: TGTGCCACACCTTTAGGCGGGTGGGGTGAAAAACTGTTTTTT. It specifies CATPLGGWGEKLFF.

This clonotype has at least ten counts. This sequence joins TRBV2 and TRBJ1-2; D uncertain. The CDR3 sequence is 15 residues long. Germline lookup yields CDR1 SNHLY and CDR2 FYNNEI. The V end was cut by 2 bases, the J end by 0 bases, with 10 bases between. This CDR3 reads CASSERDTANYGYTF. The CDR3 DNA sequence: TGTGCCAGCAGTGAAAGGGATACAGCTAACTATGGCTACACCTTC.

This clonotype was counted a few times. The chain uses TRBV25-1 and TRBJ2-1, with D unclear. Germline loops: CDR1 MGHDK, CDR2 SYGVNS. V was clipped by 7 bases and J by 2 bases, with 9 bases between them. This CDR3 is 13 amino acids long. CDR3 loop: CASNHATYNEQFF. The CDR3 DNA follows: TGTGCCAGCAACCATGCCACCTACAATGAGCAGTTCTTC.

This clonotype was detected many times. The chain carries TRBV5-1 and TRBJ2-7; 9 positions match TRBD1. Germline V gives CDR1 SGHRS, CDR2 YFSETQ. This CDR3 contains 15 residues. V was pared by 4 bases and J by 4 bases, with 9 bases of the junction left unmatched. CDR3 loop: CASSRSGTGLYEQYF. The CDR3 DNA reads TGCGCCAGCAGCCGATCCGGGACAGGGCTTTACGAGCAGTACTTC.

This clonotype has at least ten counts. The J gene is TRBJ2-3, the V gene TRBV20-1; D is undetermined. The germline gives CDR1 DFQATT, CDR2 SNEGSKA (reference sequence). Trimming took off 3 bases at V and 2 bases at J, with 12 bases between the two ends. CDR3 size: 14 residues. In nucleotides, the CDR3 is TGCAGTGCTAGGGTTAACCCCTACACAGATACGCAGTATTTT. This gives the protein CSARVNPYTDTQYF.

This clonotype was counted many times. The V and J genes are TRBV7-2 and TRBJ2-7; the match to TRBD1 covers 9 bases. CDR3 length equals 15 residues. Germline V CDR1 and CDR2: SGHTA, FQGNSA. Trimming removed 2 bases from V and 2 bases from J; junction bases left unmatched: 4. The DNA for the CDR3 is TGTGCCAGCAGCTTAAGACAGGGGGAGACCTACGAGCAGTACTTC. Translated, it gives CASSLRQGETYEQYF.

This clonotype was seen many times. The DNA of the CDR3 is TGTGCCAGTAGTACCCCGACAGGGAGAGGCTACACCTTC. As protein: CASSTPTGRGYTF. This chain links TRBV19 with TRBJ1-2, with 7 bases that match TRBD1. Trimming removed 4 bases from V and 8 bases from J; junction bases left unmatched: 7. Germline-derived CDR1 and CDR2 are LNHDA and SQIVND (reference sequence). The CDR3 consists of 13 residues.

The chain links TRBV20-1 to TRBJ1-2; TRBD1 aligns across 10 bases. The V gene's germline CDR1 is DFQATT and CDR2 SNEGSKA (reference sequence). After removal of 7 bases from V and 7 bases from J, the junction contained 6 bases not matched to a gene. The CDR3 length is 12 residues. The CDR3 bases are TGCAGTGTGCAGACAGGGGGCTTTGGCTACACCTTC. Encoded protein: CSVQTGGFGYTF.

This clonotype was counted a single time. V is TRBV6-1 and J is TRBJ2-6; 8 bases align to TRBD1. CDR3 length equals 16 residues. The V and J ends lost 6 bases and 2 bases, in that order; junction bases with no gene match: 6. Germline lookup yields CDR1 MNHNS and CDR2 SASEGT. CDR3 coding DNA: TGTGCCAGCAGCCATCAGGGGGCTCCTGGGGCCAACGTCCTGACTTTC. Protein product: CASSHQGAPGANVLTF.

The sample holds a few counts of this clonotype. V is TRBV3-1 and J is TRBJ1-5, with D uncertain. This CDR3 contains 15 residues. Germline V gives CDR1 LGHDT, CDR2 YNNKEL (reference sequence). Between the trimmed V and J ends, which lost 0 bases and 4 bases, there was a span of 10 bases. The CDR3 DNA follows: TGTGCCAGCAGCCAAGATTGGCAGCCGAATCAGCCCCAGCATTTT. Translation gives CASSQDWQPNQPQHF.

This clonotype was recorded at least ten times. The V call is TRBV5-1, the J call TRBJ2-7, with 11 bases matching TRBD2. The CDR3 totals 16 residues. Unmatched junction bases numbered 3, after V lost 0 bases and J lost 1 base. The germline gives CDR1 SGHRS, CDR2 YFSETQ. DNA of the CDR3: TGCGCCAGCAGCTTGGAGGGACTAGCGGTATCCTACGAGCAGTACTTC. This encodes CASSLEGLAVSYEQYF.

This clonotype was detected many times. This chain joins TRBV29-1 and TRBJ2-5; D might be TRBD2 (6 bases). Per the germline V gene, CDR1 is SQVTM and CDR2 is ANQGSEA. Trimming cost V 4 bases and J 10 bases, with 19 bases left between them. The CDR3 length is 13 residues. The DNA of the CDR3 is TGCAGCGTTGTTGCCGGGCTCCGCGGGGACCAGTACTTC. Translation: CSVVAGLRGDQYF. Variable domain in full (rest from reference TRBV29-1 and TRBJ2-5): SAVISQKPSRDICQRGTSLTIQCQVDSQVTMMFWYRQQPGQSLTLIATANQGSEATYESGFVIDKFPISRPNLTFSTLTVSNMSPEDSSIYLCSVVAGLRGDQYFGPGTRLLVL.

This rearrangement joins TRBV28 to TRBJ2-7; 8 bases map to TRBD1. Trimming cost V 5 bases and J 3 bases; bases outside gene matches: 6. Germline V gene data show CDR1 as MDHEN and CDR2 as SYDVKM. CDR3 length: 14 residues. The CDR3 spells CASSPKDRVYEQYF. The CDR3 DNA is TGTGCCAGCAGTCCCAAGGACAGGGTCTACGAGCAGTACTTC.

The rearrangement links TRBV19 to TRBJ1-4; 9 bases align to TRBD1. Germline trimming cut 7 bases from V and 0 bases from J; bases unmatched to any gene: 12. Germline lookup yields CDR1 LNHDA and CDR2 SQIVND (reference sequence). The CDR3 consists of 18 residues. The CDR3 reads CASKAATGGGATNEKLFF. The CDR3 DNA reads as TGTGCCAGTAAGGCCGCGACAGGGGGGGGTGCAACTAATGAAAAACTGTTTTTT.

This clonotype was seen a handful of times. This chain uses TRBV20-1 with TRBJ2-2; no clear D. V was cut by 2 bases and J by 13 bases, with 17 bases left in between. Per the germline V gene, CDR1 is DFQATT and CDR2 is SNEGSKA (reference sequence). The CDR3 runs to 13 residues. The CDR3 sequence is CSARTTPGFWLFF. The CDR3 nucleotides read TGCAGTGCTAGAACCACTCCAGGCTTTTGGCTGTTTTTT.

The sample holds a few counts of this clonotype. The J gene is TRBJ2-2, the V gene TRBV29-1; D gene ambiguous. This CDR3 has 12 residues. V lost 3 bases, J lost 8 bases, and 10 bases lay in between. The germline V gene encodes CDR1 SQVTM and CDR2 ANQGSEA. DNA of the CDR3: TGCAGCGTTGAGCGGAAGAGGGGGGAGCTGTTTTTT. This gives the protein CSVERKRGELFF.

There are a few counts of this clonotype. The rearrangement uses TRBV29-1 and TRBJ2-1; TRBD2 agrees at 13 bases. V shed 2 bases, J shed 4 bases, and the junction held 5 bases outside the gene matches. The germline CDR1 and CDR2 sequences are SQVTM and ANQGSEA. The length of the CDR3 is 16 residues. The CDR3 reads CSVEPELAGGYNEQFF. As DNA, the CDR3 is TGCAGCGTTGAACCAGAACTAGCGGGAGGGTACAATGAGCAGTTCTTC.

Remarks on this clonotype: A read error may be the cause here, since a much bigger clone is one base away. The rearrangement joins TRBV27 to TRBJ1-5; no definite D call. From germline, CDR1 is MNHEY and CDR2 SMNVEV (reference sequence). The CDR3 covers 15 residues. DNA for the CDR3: TGTGCCAGCGGTTTCGGCTCTAGGGGCAATCAGCCCCAGCATTTT. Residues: CASGFGSRGNQPQHF.